This record looks at one TCR beta chain sequence and its context. Its antigen is undetermined. General study results and limits: Tumor Tregs overlapped most with tumor, then blood, naive CD4+ cells. Larger-cohort validation covered only one TCR beta V-J rearrangement.

Full-length variable regions came from constant-region reverse primers plus semi-nested Nested Universal Primer A PCR. Each CDR3 protein is one row after TCRdb ran MiXCR on the 5' RACE reads. The data contain tens of thousands of distinct CDR3 sequences, 26% of them singletons. Cells sorted as Tregs were CD4+, CD25+ and CD127-/low. V shed 2 bases, J shed 0 bases, and the junction held 6 bases outside the gene matches. The germline V gene encodes CDR1 DFQATT and CDR2 SNEGSKA (reference sequence). This CDR3 has 17 amino acids. The V and J genes are TRBV20-1 and TRBJ2-1, with TRBD2 matching over 11 bases. Sequencing was performed on tumor-infiltrating Tregs sorted from the breast tumor. This TCR derives from a female donor with breast cancer. This CDR3 reads CSARRLAGGGSYNEQFF. The CDR3 DNA is TGCAGTGCTAGAAGGCTAGCGGGAGGAGGCTCCTACAATGAGCAGTTCTTC.